A selection of T cell receptor beta chains follows, all from one sample in a study of blood T cells in healthy people across ages. Using its own MiXCR run on the 5' RACE reads, TCRdb lists one record per CDR3 protein. The data contain hundreds of thousands of distinct CDR3 sequences, just over 55% of them singletons. The source material was blood. The receptors were sampled from a middle-aged man in good health. Both conserved end residues are part of each CDR3. The order of the fields is V gene, D gene, clone size, J gene, CDR3 protein, CDR3 DNA. The D gene is left open where the match is weak. A clone size is listed for some rows: how often the clone was seen (once, few, many), or a class if it is expanded.

TRBV6-1	-	-	TRBJ2-3	CASSEDSPNTDTQYF	TGTGCCAGCAGTGAGGACAGTCCAAACACAGATACGCAGTATTTT
TRBV9	-	-	TRBJ1-1	CASSGTGIRAEAFF	TGTGCCAGCAGCGGAACAGGGATTAGGGCTGAAGCTTTCTTT
TRBV20-1	TRBD1	-	TRBJ2-1	CSAPPGTGDYNEQFF	TGCAGTGCTCCTCCCGGGACAGGGGATTACAATGAGCAGTTCTTC
TRBV7-2	-	few	TRBJ2-3	CASSPVGAGADTQYF	TGTGCCAGCAGCCCCGTGGGGGCCGGCGCAGATACGCAGTATTTT
TRBV4-2	-	many	TRBJ2-7	CASSPHIAFSYEQYF	TGTGCCAGCAGCCCCCACATCGCGTTCTCCTACGAGCAGTACTTC
TRBV4-2	-	many	TRBJ2-2	CASSLTGRENTGELFF	TGTGCCAGCAGCCTAACGGGGCGGGAGAACACCGGGGAGCTGTTTTTT
TRBV6-2/TRBV6-3	-	-	TRBJ1-6	CASTLGRGRNNSPLHF	TGTGCCAGCACCTTGGGGCGGGGACGGAATAATTCACCCCTCCACTTT
TRBV6-2/TRBV6-3	-	-	TRBJ2-7	CASINSPGSYEQYF	TGTGCCAGCATTAATAGTCCGGGATCCTACGAGCAGTACTTC
TRBV6-1	-	-	TRBJ2-7	CASPRTGRSSGPYEQYF	TGTGCCAGCCCACGGACAGGGCGATCTAGCGGGCCCTACGAGCAGTACTTC
TRBV27	TRBD1	-	TRBJ1-5	CASLPDRDSNQPQHF	TGTGCCAGCCTCCCGGACAGGGATAGCAATCAGCCCCAGCATTTT
TRBV12-3/TRBV12-4	-	few	TRBJ1-5	CASRGNRVSNQPQHF	TGTGCCAGCAGGGGGAACAGGGTAAGCAATCAGCCCCAGCATTTT
TRBV9	-	few	TRBJ2-6	CASSVSRTAGANVLTF	TGTGCCAGCAGCGTAAGCAGGACGGCTGGGGCCAACGTCCTGACTTTC
TRBV6-2/TRBV6-3	-	-	TRBJ2-1	CASGSEQFF	TGTGCCAGTGGAAGTGAGCAGTTCTTC
TRBV15	-	many	TRBJ2-3	CATSLGVEDTQYF	TGTGCCACCAGCCTAGGAGTGGAAGATACGCAGTATTTT
TRBV20-1	-	-	TRBJ2-5	CSARPRVRLETQYF	TGCAGTGCTAGACCCAGGGTCCGGCTGGAGACCCAGTACTTC
TRBV14	TRBD1	-	TRBJ2-6	CASSQETWDSHSGANVLTF	TGTGCCAGCAGCCAAGAGACGTGGGACAGCCACTCTGGGGCCAACGTCCTGACTTTC
TRBV10-3	-	-	TRBJ1-1	CATGPGSGETEAFF	TGTGCCACGGGGCCAGGGTCGGGTGAGACTGAAGCTTTCTTT
TRBV20-1	TRBD2	-	TRBJ2-7	CSADHASGGPYEQYF	TGCAGTGCCGACCACGCTAGCGGGGGACCATACGAGCAGTACTTC
TRBV4-1	-	few	TRBJ2-5	CASSQVSVNQETQYF	TGCGCCAGCAGCCAAGTCTCCGTCAACCAAGAGACCCAGTACTTC
TRBV7-9	-	-	TRBJ2-1	CASSERRSSYNEQFF	TGTGCCAGCAGCGAAAGACGGAGCTCCTACAATGAGCAGTTCTTC
TRBV4-2	TRBD2	-	TRBJ2-1	CASSQMTSTRPNEQFF	TGTGCCAGCAGCCAGATGACTAGCACCAGACCCAATGAGCAGTTCTTC
TRBV29-1	-	many	TRBJ1-2	CSVEGQSPGPYYGYTF	TGCAGCGTTGAAGGCCAGAGCCCGGGTCCTTACTATGGCTACACCTTC
TRBV4-3	-	-	TRBJ2-5	CASSQEVWGSETQYF	TGCGCCAGCAGCCAAGAAGTTTGGGGGAGTGAGACCCAGTACTTC
TRBV11-3	-	-	TRBJ2-3	CASSVTTLSVDTQYF	TGTGCCAGCAGCGTCACAACCCTCTCCGTGGATACGCAGTATTTT
TRBV20-1	-	-	TRBJ2-7	CSARDQIGLAGYEQYF	TGCAGTGCTAGAGATCAAATAGGTCTCGCGGGCTACGAGCAGTACTTC
TRBV5-1	-	-	TRBJ2-7	CASSPSGGSGQEQYF	TGCGCCAGCAGCCCCTCAGGCGGATCCGGACAGGAGCAGTACTTC
TRBV7-2	-	-	TRBJ2-3	CASSLRGSSTDTRYF	TGTGCCAGCAGCTTAAGGGGATCTAGCACAGATACGCGGTATTTT